This T cell receptor (beta chain) is from a study of blood T cells in healthy people across ages. Study results and limitations: Across samples, TCR beta diversity tracked strongly with naive T cell percentage.

This clonotype was seen more than once but under ten times. Its target is not known. A J-beta primer mix and a sample-barcoded 5' primer were used in a second PCR of about 7 to 12 cycles. TCRdb ran MiXCR on the 5' RACE reads and lists one entry per CDR3 protein. The sample consists of approximately 1,700,000 distinct CDR3 sequences, roughly two fifths of them appearing once. The donors, all healthy, were Caucasians living in Russia, aged roughly 6 to 100. Each sample yielded at least 6 million isolated PBMCs. Each sample yielded at least 5 micrograms of PBMC total RNA. CDR1 and CDR2 from the germline V gene are SGHDT and YYEEEE. This CDR3 has 15 residues. With 3 bases removed from V and 2 bases from J, the gap between germline ends came to 12 bases.

Material: blood. This sequence originates from a human donor in good health. The chain recombines TRBV5-6 with TRBJ2-1, with a tentative D call TRBD1 (6 bases). CDR3 protein: CASSSRGRPYNEQFF. The CDR3 DNA sequence: TGTGCCAGCAGCTCCAGGGGTCGGCCCTACAATGAGCAGTTCTTC.